These 21 T cell receptor beta chains were all obtained from the same sample, sequenced in a study of blood T cells in healthy people across ages. It was with a sample-barcoded 5' primer and a J-beta primer mix that a second PCR of about 7 to 12 cycles was run. MiXCR, run by TCRdb on the 5' RACE reads, gives a single entry per CDR3 protein. The sample gives hundreds of thousands of distinct CDR3 sequences, about 62% of which show up once; about a quarter is in the top ten. Sequenced sample: blood. All receptors derive from a man aged 25 to 40 in good health.

The chain couples TRBV7-9 to TRBJ2-3; 9 bases line up with TRBD1. This CDR3 spans 15 amino acids. Germline CDR1 and CDR2: SEHNR and FQNEAQ (reference sequence). With 4 bases clipped from V and 1 base from J, the junction kept 3 bases outside the gene matches. This chain's CDR3 is CASSYRTGGTDTQYF. CDR3 bases: TGTGCCAGCAGCTACCGGACAGGGGGCACAGATACGCAGTATTTT.

This chain uses TRBV12-3 or TRBV12-4 with TRBJ2-1; possibly TRBD1 or TRBD2 for D (5 bases each). V lost 3 bases and J lost 2, with 20 bases in between. The CDR3 consists of 18 residues. DNA of the CDR3: TGTGCCAGCAGTTTCCAGGGACGCTTACTATCCCCCTACAATGAGCAGTTCTTC. This encodes CASSFQGRLLSPYNEQFF.

The rearrangement links TRBV4-3 to TRBJ2-5; 7 bases match TRBD1. The J call is uncertain, as TRBJ2-7 better fits the DNA end. CDR1 LGHNA and CDR2 YSLEER come from the germline V gene. The CDR3 extends over 15 amino acids. This chain's CDR3 is CASSQFGQEIYEQYF. The CDR3 nucleotides read TGCGCCAGCAGCCAATTTGGACAGGAGATTTACGAGCAGTACTTC.

The chain is built from TRBV13 and TRBJ2-1, with TRBD1 matching 9 bases. With 5 bases clipped from V and 4 bases from J, the junction kept 12 bases outside the gene matches. Germline-derived CDR1 and CDR2 are PRHDT and FYEKMQ (reference sequence). The CDR3 extends over 17 amino acids. In DNA, the CDR3 is TGTGCCAGCAGCAACCGACTACGGACAGGGGAGTACAATGAGCAGTTCTTC. Amino acids: CASSNRLRTGEYNEQFF.

This clonotype appeared a few times. The chain uses TRBV29-1 and TRBJ2-3, with D hard to call. CDR1 and CDR2 from the germline V gene are SQVTM and ANQGSEA. This CDR3 contains 12 residues. Deletions cut 4 bases from V and 2 bases from J, with 7 bases between. The CDR3 sequence: CSVGADTDTQYF. CDR3 sequence (DNA): TGCAGCGTTGGGGCCGACACAGATACGCAGTATTTT.

V is TRBV21-1 and J is TRBJ2-1. TRBV21-1 is classified as a pseudogene. The CDR3 covers 10 residues. The chain's CDR3 is CASTYNEQFF. The CDR3 bases are TGTGCCAGCACGTATAATGAGCAGTTCTTC.

The chain links TRBV13 to TRBJ2-4, with TRBD2 identical over 7 bases. CDR1 PRHDT and CDR2 FYEKMQ come from the germline V gene (reference sequence). The CDR3 spans 13 residues. V was pared by 4 bases and J by 3 bases, with 0 bases of the junction left unmatched. CDR3 region: CASSWEGKNIQYF. The DNA for the CDR3 is TGTGCCAGCAGCTGGGAGGGCAAAAACATTCAGTACTTC.

This clonotype was observed a handful of times. The chain carries TRBV7-9 and TRBJ2-5; 8 bases are shared with TRBD1. V was clipped by 3 bases and J by 5 bases; unmatched bases: 8. Germline V CDR1 and CDR2: SEHNR, FQNEAQ (reference sequence). The CDR3 consists of 15 residues. The CDR3 spells CASSLLGQGAETQYF. The CDR3 DNA reads as TGTGCCAGCAGCTTGCTAGGGCAGGGGGCCGAGACCCAGTACTTC.

The genes are TRBV7-2 and TRBJ2-5; D possibly uses TRBD1 or TRBD2 (5 bases each). The ends were cut back, 7 bases at V and 2 bases at J, with 17 bases in the middle. The CDR3 covers 15 residues. Per the germline V gene, CDR1 is SGHTA and CDR2 is FQGNSA. The DNA of the CDR3 is TGTGCCAGCATCCCTGGGACGTCGCTTCAAGAGACCCAGTACTTC. Translated, it gives CASIPGTSLQETQYF.

The CDR3 here is CAWSVGLAFIETQYF. CDR3 in DNA: TGTGCCTGGAGTGTGGGACTAGCGTTCATAGAGACCCAGTACTTC. The chain joins TRBV30 to TRBJ2-7; 10 nucleotides line up with TRBD2. The J call is uncertain, as TRBJ2-5 better fits the DNA end. Germline V gene data show CDR1 as GTSNPN and CDR2 as SVGIG (reference sequence). This CDR3 is built from 15 residues.

The rearrangement joins TRBV25-1 to TRBJ1-2; the D gene is possibly TRBD1 (6 bases). Trimming stripped 0 bases from V and 4 bases from J, with 15 bases between. Germline CDR1 is MGHDK and CDR2 is SYGVNS. This CDR3 has 16 residues. The CDR3 loop is CASSEYLSDSFYGYTF. In DNA form, the CDR3 reads TGTGCCAGCAGTGAATATTTGTCGGACAGCTTCTATGGCTACACCTTC.

This clonotype was seen more than once but under ten times. This rearrangement joins TRBV25-1 to TRBJ2-1; 10 bases line up with TRBD2. This CDR3 spans 17 amino acids. CDR1 MGHDK and CDR2 SYGVNS come from the germline V gene. Unmatched junction bases numbered 9, after V lost 0 bases and J lost 7 bases. CDR3 nucleotide sequence: TGTGCCAGCAGTGAATATGGGCTAGCGGGGGATGTAAATGAGCAGTTCTTC. Amino acid sequence: CASSEYGLAGDVNEQFF.

This chain connects TRBV20-1 to TRBJ2-1; D gene uncertain. The CDR3 totals 13 residues. Germline V gene data show CDR1 as DFQATT and CDR2 as SNEGSKA (reference sequence). The germline V and J ends were trimmed by 4 bases and 0 bases, with 7 bases remaining between them. The CDR3 DNA reads as TGCAGTGCTAAGGGAAGCTCCTACAATGAGCAGTTCTTC. Protein product: CSAKGSSYNEQFF.

The V call is TRBV7-3, the J call TRBJ1-6; 8 bases map to TRBD1. Germline assignment: CDR1 SGHTA and CDR2 FQGTGA. This CDR3 has 16 residues. Trimming at V came to 4 bases and at J to 10 bases, leaving 12 bases not matched to a gene. CDR3 region: CASSSLGQDSGSPLHF. The CDR3 region has the DNA TGTGCCAGCAGCTCTCTGGGACAGGATTCGGGGTCACCCCTCCACTTT.

The chain carries TRBV10-3 and TRBJ2-6, with unresolved D. Trimming left V 0 bases short and J 2 bases short, with 8 bases between. The germline gives CDR1 ENHRY, CDR2 SYGVKD. The CDR3 is made up of 16 amino acids. CDR3 sequence reads: CAISESIRTGANVLTF. The CDR3 DNA reads as TGTGCCATCAGTGAGTCGATTCGGACTGGGGCCAACGTCCTGACTTTC.

This clonotype was detected a few times. The CDR3 loop is CAISEVAGLDYEQYF. The CDR3 coding sequence is TGTGCCATCAGTGAGGTTGCTGGGTTAGACTACGAGCAGTACTTC. This sequence joins TRBV10-3 and TRBJ2-7, with D unresolved. The V end was cut by 2 bases, the J end by 3 bases, with 14 bases between. Germline V gene sequence: CDR1 ENHRY, CDR2 SYGVKD. This CDR3 has 15 amino acids.

The chain couples TRBV10-3 to TRBJ1-5, with a weak D call TRBD1 (6 bases). Trimming cost V 4 bases and J 6 bases, with 10 bases left between them. The CDR3 is made up of 13 amino acids. Germline V gives CDR1 ENHRY, CDR2 SYGVKD. The CDR3 spells CAISGGQTQPQHF. In DNA, the CDR3 is TGTGCCATCAGTGGGGGGCAGACTCAGCCCCAGCATTTT.

Written as DNA, the CDR3 is TGCAGTGCAGACGACGGCACTAGGTTTCAGTACTTC. This sequence encodes CSADDGTRFQYF. V gene TRBV20-1 combines with J gene TRBJ2-7; possible D gene TRBD2, 5 bases. The CDR3 covers 12 residues. The germline gives CDR1 DFQATT, CDR2 SNEGSKA (reference sequence). V lost 6 bases and J 10 bases, leaving 19 bases between the germline ends.

This clonotype was counted between two and nine times. The chain has TRBV4-3 and TRBJ2-1, with 12 bases that match TRBD1. The V segment lost 4 bases and the J segment 8 bases; nucleotides outside the gene matches: 12. The CDR3 has 17 residues. Germline-derived CDR1 and CDR2 are LGHNA and YSLEER. The CDR3 reads CASSLRRDRGPFDEQFF. Written as DNA, the CDR3 is TGCGCCAGCAGCCTGCGACGGGACAGGGGGCCGTTTGATGAGCAGTTCTTC.

This sequence joins TRBV5-1 and TRBJ2-7, with D perhaps TRBD1 or TRBD2 (6 bases each). This CDR3 region has 14 residues. CDR1 is SGHRS and CDR2 is YFSETQ in the germline V gene. Trimming took 4 bases from V and 2 from J, leaving 13 bases between them. CDR3 bases: TGCGCCAGCAGCGGGGGGCCCTTCACCTACGAGCAGTACTTC. It encodes CASSGGPFTYEQYF.

This clonotype has more than one count but fewer than ten. This chain connects TRBV9 to TRBJ2-3, with 9 bases identical to TRBD2. V lost 7 bases, J lost 4 bases, and 10 bases stayed unmatched. The CDR3 loop spans 15 amino acids. The germline V gene encodes CDR1 SGDLS and CDR2 YYNGEE. The CDR3, as DNA: TGTGCCAGCTCCCTAGCGGGGTCGGGTGCAGATACGCAGTATTTT. Protein: CASSLAGSGADTQYF.